The clone carrying this TCR beta chain showed up many times. Its antigen is unknown. Original data processing: About 97,000 TCRs per sample was the median, with a range of about 20,000 to 690,600. TCRdb redid the calling of the RACE reads with MiXCR, one entry per CDR3 protein. The V and J calls, along with clone size, are taken from TCRdb and not from the paper's own processing. The table lists under 400,000 distinct CDR3 sequences, 4.5% to 5.5% of them singletons. Time point reported: pre-sensitization, week 0. The treatment was: therapeutic diphenylcyclopropenone sensitization with weekly scalp DPC. Each donor was an alopecia patient between 18 and 70 years of age who qualified for DPC. These data come from a study of human T cells and chemical hapten exposure. Regarding the study as a whole: No alteration of TCRs above 1 in 1000 frequency was seen with DPC sensitization. Because they had alopecia, donors may respond immunologically unlike healthy people.

Trimming cost V 5 bases and J 6 bases, with 17 bases left between them. The CDR3 totals 15 residues. From germline, CDR1 is SEHNR and CDR2 FQNEAQ (reference sequence). The rearrangement joins TRBV7-9 to TRBJ2-1; maybe TRBD2 (6 bases). This receptor was obtained from a woman in her 50s with alopecia areata. Some clones in this sample may be carry-over from other donors' samples. The sequencing used whole blood, collected in connection with sensitization to the hapten diphenylcyclopropenone (DPC). In DNA, the CDR3 is TGTGCCAGCAGCCCTGATGGCGGGGTTGTCAATGAGCAGTTCTTC. Protein: CASSPDGGVVNEQFF.